This TCR beta chain comes out of a study of T cell responses to AZD1222 COVID-19 vaccine (dated by TCRdb to about 2021). Regarding the research as a whole: A total of about 230 trial participants underwent TCR sequencing, of whom 200 to 220 received two doses of AZD1222 and 26 received two doses of the MenACWY control vaccine. Trial participants were enrolled by age into 18-55, 56-69 and 70-plus year subgroups, with 148, 28 and 57 TCR-sequenced participants respectively. What the authors observed across the whole study: The 56-69-year group was small, and its depth increase did not reach significance, likely because of low power. Reportedly, close to half of the unique spike-specific TCRs recognized epitopes lying outside the regions that are mutated in the B.1.351 and B.1.1.7 variants. Vaccine-associated CD4 TCRs spanned the whole spike protein, with dominant responses in regions 160-218 and 743-854. Most participants were white British and females outnumbered males, and the authors suggested that clonal diversity may have been underestimated. After two AZD1222 doses, both the breadth and the depth of spike-specific TCRs were significantly higher than at day 0 and than in MenACWY recipients. No day 14 peak-response samples were available, so repertoires were characterized only after the peak T cell response. Conclusions about previously exposed vaccinees are limited, since just five to seven AZD1222 recipients were seropositive for SARS-CoV-2 at baseline.

The CDR3 has 15 amino acids, counting the end cysteine and phenylalanine. Solely the CDR3 DNA is kept, with 45 bases framed from the first base. V trim: 4 bases; J trim: 7 bases; unmatched bases: 7. The CDR1 and CDR2 encoded by the germline V gene (reference sequence) are LNHDA and SQIVND. What the time point label conveys for this sample: about 28 days (+/-7) after the second vaccine dose. According to the study, the label for this sample's treatment or condition signals: meningococcal conjugate vaccine given as trial control. Vaccinee samples came from UK trials COV001 and COV002, including a single-blind randomized controlled phase 2/3 trial of AZD1222 (ChAdOx1 nCoV-19) in healthy adults. For TCRbeta chain sequencing, PBMC samples from trial participants were taken at day 0 and at day 28 after the second dose. On this clone: Its binding antigen is unknown. No quality values exist for individual bases; no much larger clone is one base distant.

The CDR3 regions of human TCRbeta chains were analyzed by immunosequencing. Regarding the original processing steps: TCRs in the repertoires were matched against a reference library of SARS-CoV-2-specific TCRs that had been generated with the MIRA antigen-specificity platform. Breadth was defined as the fraction of unique TCRs that were SARS-CoV-2-associated. Depth was defined as the fraction of total T cells that were SARS-CoV-2-associated. Using the MIRA data, every spike-specific TCR was mapped to the spike region that the TCR reacted to and assigned to either a CD4 or a CD8 class. Log10-transformed breadth and depth values were compared by one-way ANOVA with Sidak's multiple comparisons tests. TCRdb mirrors the immuneACCESS table, restricted to in-frame sequences. Some clones are absent from its copies; in checked studies, under half trace to an unresolved V gene, and the reason for the others is unknown. V and J calls and clone size are those listed in that table; D and trimming were worked out from the DNA. For this sample there are around 66,000 clones; 88% appear just once. The top ten constitute about 5% of the sample.

This sample comprised peripheral blood, obtained 28 days after the second dose of the MenACWY control vaccine. This sequence was found in an adult who received the MenACWY meningococcal vaccine as a control. The chain was built from TRBV19 and TRBJ1-1, and 12 bases in between align with TRBD1. The CDR3 region: CASSRSGTGGFEAFF. The DNA sequence is given as TGTGCCAGTAGTAGGTCCGGGACAGGGGGCTTTGAAGCTTTCTTT.